One sample yielded the 30 T cell receptor beta chains listed below, sequenced in a study of radiation and T cells in renal cell carcinoma. Time point indicated: blood 4 weeks post-SBRT, at nephrectomy. The treatment is: 15 Gy SBRT to primary tumor, nephrectomy 4 weeks later. The data were produced by immunoSEQ multiplex PCR, yet TCRdb's version contains in-frame clones alone and is incomplete. The sample consists of some 46,000 clones, around four fifths of them appearing once. The material was blood, obtained from a patient whose treatment included radiotherapy and nephrectomy. These receptors were obtained from a woman between 65 and 79 years old with renal cell carcinoma.

This clone appeared a few times. The CDR3 DNA sequence: TGTGCCAGCAGCTTCCAGGGGAACACTGAAGCTTTCTTT. This sequence encodes CASSFQGNTEAFF. This sequence joins TRBV11-2 and TRBJ1-1; D is perhaps TRBD1 (5 bases). Germline V gene sequence: CDR1 SGHAT, CDR2 FQNNGV. There are 13 residues in the CDR3. The V and J ends lost 3 bases and 1 base respectively, with 6 bases between them. Together with reference TRBV11-2 and TRBJ1-1, the CDR3 gives the full variable domain: EAGVAQSPRYKIIEKRQSVAFWCNPISGHATLYWYQQILGQGPKLLIQFQNNGVVDDSQLPKDRFSAERLKGVDSTLKIQPAKLEDSAVYLCASSFQGNTEAFFGQGTRLTVV.

This sequence joins TRBV5-4 and TRBJ2-7; 8 nucleotides agree with TRBD1. The J segment lost 2 bases and the V segment lost 4 bases, leaving 5 bases of the junction unmatched. The CDR3 contains 14 residues. Germline assignment: CDR1 SGHNT and CDR2 YYREEE (reference sequence). CDR3 nucleotides: TGTGCCAGCAGCGCGGACAGGGATGCCTACGAGCAGTACTTC. It specifies CASSADRDAYEQYF.

The chain couples TRBV15 to TRBJ2-2, with 7 bases aligning to TRBD1. This CDR3 contains 17 residues. Trimming at V came to 3 bases and at J to 5 bases, leaving 12 bases not matched to a gene. Germline loops: CDR1 LNHNV, CDR2 YYDKDF (reference sequence). CDR3 loop: CATSRELTGSRTGELFF. The DNA of the CDR3 is TGTGCCACCAGCAGGGAATTGACAGGGAGTCGTACCGGGGAGCTGTTTTTT.

Only one count was recorded for this clone. The chain has TRBV7-2 and TRBJ2-7, with D hard to call. Trimming shortened V by 2 bases and J by 3 bases, and 2 bases separated the two germline ends. The length of the CDR3 is 11 residues. Germline CDR1 SGHTA, CDR2 FQGNSA. The CDR3 loop is CASSLLYEQYF. CDR3 DNA: TGTGCCAGCAGCTTACTCTACGAGCAGTACTTC.

The gene calls are TRBV19 and TRBJ2-3, with 10 positions matching TRBD2. CDR1 and CDR2 from the germline V gene are LNHDA and SQIVND (reference sequence). V gave up 3 bases and J gave up 3 bases; unmatched junction bases: 15. This CDR3 comprises 19 residues. The CDR3 loop reads CASSIQQGFGTSETDTQYF. The CDR3 DNA reads TGTGCCAGTAGTATTCAACAGGGCTTCGGGACTAGCGAGACAGATACGCAGTATTTT.

This chain joins TRBV7-9 and TRBJ2-5, with 12 bases matching TRBD1. Germline trimming cut 3 bases from V and 5 bases from J; bases unmatched to any gene: 4. The CDR3 has 15 amino acids. CDR1 is SEHNR, CDR2 FQNEAQ, per germline (reference sequence). This CDR3 is CASSFGTGGEETQYF. The DNA for the CDR3 is TGTGCCAGCAGCTTCGGGACAGGGGGCGAGGAGACCCAGTACTTC. The whole variable domain, filled in from reference TRBV7-9 and TRBJ2-5, reads DTGVSQNPRHKITKRGQNVTFRCDPISEHNRLYWYRQTLGQGPEFLTYFQNEAQLEKSRLLSDRFSAERPKGSFSTLEIQRTEQGDSAMYLCASSFGTGGEETQYFGPGTRLLVL.

The rearrangement links TRBV7-9 to TRBJ2-6; D is undetermined. CDR1 and CDR2 from the germline V gene are SEHNR and FQNEAQ (reference sequence). The CDR3 runs 15 residues. V was trimmed by 1 base and J by 0 bases, leaving 4 bases between them. The CDR3 here is CASSLDASGANVLTF. The CDR3 nucleotides read TGTGCCAGCAGCTTAGACGCCTCTGGGGCCAACGTCCTGACTTTC.

This sequence joins TRBV7-6 and TRBJ2-1; D is possibly TRBD2 (7 bases). Trimming left V 0 bases short and J 6 bases short, with 12 bases between. Germline V gives CDR1 SGHVS, CDR2 FNYEAQ. The CDR3 contains 15 residues. CDR3 nucleotide sequence: TGTGCCAGCAGCTTAGCGTGGGGGGGGCGCAATGAGCAGTTCTTC. It is translated as CASSLAWGGRNEQFF.

The rearrangement links TRBV4-1 to TRBJ1-5; the D gene is possibly TRBD1 (5 bases). Trimming removed 1 base from V and 7 bases from J, with 14 bases in between. This CDR3 has 15 amino acids. The germline V gene encodes CDR1 MGHRA and CDR2 YSYEKL. This CDR3 is CASSQVGTPPQPQHF. The CDR3 DNA follows: TGCGCCAGCAGCCAAGTCGGGACCCCACCCCAGCCCCAGCATTTT.

The DNA of the CDR3 is TGTGCCAGCACCCGACAGGGGGCGCGTTATGAGCAGTTCTTC. This sequence encodes CASTRQGARYEQFF. The chain uses TRBV5-6 and TRBJ2-1; 10 bases agree with TRBD1. J lost 8 bases, V lost 6 bases, and 8 bases had no gene match. The CDR3 has 14 amino acids. Germline CDR1 SGHDT, CDR2 YYEEEE.

V is TRBV2 and J is TRBJ1-3; D uncertain. With 6 bases removed from V and 4 bases from J, the gap between germline ends came to 7 bases. CDR3 length: 12 residues. CDR1 is SNHLY and CDR2 is FYNNEI in the germline V gene. CDR3 DNA: TGTGCCAGCAGGGGTTCCGGAAACACCATATATTTT. It codes for CASRGSGNTIYF.

The V and J genes are TRBV5-4 and TRBJ1-1; D is perhaps TRBD1 (6 bases). The ends were cut back, 2 bases at V and 0 bases at J, with 8 bases in the middle. The CDR3 length is 14 residues. Germline V gene lookup returns CDR1 SGHNT and CDR2 YYREEE (reference sequence). CDR3 loop: CASSFQGLNTEAFF. The CDR3 DNA follows: TGTGCCAGCAGCTTCCAGGGGCTGAACACTGAAGCTTTCTTT.

V gene TRBV2 combines with J gene TRBJ2-3, with TRBD2 identical over 13 bases. CDR3 size: 14 residues. Germline CDR1 SNHLY, CDR2 FYNNEI. V lost 9 bases to trimming and J lost 6 bases; unmatched junction nucleotides: 6. As DNA, the CDR3 is TGTGCCAGGGATCGGACTAGCGGGAGTGATACGCAGTATTTT. Protein: CARDRTSGSDTQYF. Together with reference TRBV2 and TRBJ2-3, the CDR3 gives the full variable domain: EPEVTQTPSHQVTQMGQEVILRCVPISNHLYFYWYRQILGQKVEFLVSFYNNEISEKSEIFDDQFSVERPDGSNFTLKIRSTKLEDSAMYFCARDRTSGSDTQYFGPGTRLTVL.

The gene calls are TRBV4-2 and TRBJ1-1; TRBD1 is a possible D gene (5 bases). CDR1 is LGHNA, CDR2 YNFKEQ, per germline. V shed 0 bases and J shed 1 base, with 12 bases lying between them. The CDR3 is 16 amino acids. The CDR3 nucleotides are TGTGCCAGCAGCCAAGACCAGGGCTTAGCGAACACTGAAGCTTTCTTT. As protein: CASSQDQGLANTEAFF.

The chain recombines TRBV5-1 with TRBJ2-1, with D maybe TRBD1 (5 bases). The CDR3 covers 12 residues. The germline V gene has CDR1 SGHRS and CDR2 YFSETQ. V gave up 3 bases and J gave up 9 bases, with 10 bases separating them. This chain's CDR3 is CASSSARGEQFF. Here the CDR3 DNA reads TGCGCCAGCAGCTCAGCTAGGGGTGAGCAGTTCTTC.

This chain links TRBV10-3 with TRBJ2-3; tentative D call: TRBD1 (5 bases). The V end lost 3 bases, the J end lost 3 bases, and 10 bases lay between the germline ends. The CDR3 has 14 amino acids. Germline V gives CDR1 ENHRY, CDR2 SYGVKD. DNA of the CDR3: TGTGCCATCAGTGAAGGTCAGGGAACAGATACGCAGTATTTT. Translated, it gives CAISEGQGTDTQYF.

The gene calls are TRBV5-5 and TRBJ2-5; no reliable D call. This CDR3 is built from 14 residues. Deletions cut 6 bases from V and 3 bases from J, with 15 bases between. Germline loops: CDR1 SGHKS, CDR2 YYEKEE (reference sequence). The CDR3 is CASNHLRVEETQYF. CDR3 bases: TGTGCCAGCAACCACCTAAGGGTGGAAGAGACCCAGTACTTC.

The J gene is TRBJ2-6, the V gene TRBV15; D call uncertain. The CDR3 loop spans 17 amino acids. V was pared by 1 base and J by 0 bases, with 10 bases between. Germline V gives CDR1 LNHNV, CDR2 YYDKDF (reference sequence). CDR3 coding DNA: TGTGCCACCAGCAGAGGTTTCAGCCTCTCTGGGGCCAACGTCCTGACTTTC. As protein: CATSRGFSLSGANVLTF.

This sequence joins TRBV7-2 and TRBJ2-7; 12 nucleotides line up with TRBD2. The CDR3 totals 14 residues. After removal of 1 base from V and 6 bases from J, the junction contained 1 base not matched to a gene. The germline V gene encodes CDR1 SGHTA and CDR2 FQGNSA. The CDR3 DNA reads as TGTGCCAGCAGCTTAGAACTAGCGGGAGGCGAGCAGTACTTC. This gives the protein CASSLELAGGEQYF.

V gene TRBV15 combines with J gene TRBJ1-5; 7 bases are a match to TRBD1. This CDR3 spans 15 amino acids. Germline V gives CDR1 LNHNV, CDR2 YYDKDF (reference sequence). J gave up 1 base and V 5 bases, and 5 bases lay outside the gene matches. As DNA, the CDR3 is TGTGCCACCAGCGTACAGACAGGGAGCAATCAGCCCCAGCATTTT. Its translation: CATSVQTGSNQPQHF.

In nucleotides, the CDR3 is TGTGCCAGCAGTTATCAACGGGGCGGCTACACCTTC. It codes for CASSYQRGGYTF. This chain links TRBV6-5 with TRBJ1-2; D possibly corresponds to TRBD1 (5 bases). Germline V lookup: CDR1 MNHEY, CDR2 SVGAGI. This CDR3 contains 12 residues. Trimming left V 3 bases short and J 8 bases short, with 10 bases between.

The CDR3 coding sequence is TGCGCCAGCAGCCCTTCGACAGGACCCAACTATGGCTACACCTTC. This encodes CASSPSTGPNYGYTF. This chain uses TRBV5-1 with TRBJ1-2, with D possibly matching TRBD1 (6 bases). The CDR3 runs 15 residues. The V end lost 4 bases, the J end lost 2 bases, and 15 bases lay between the germline ends. The germline CDR1 and CDR2 sequences are SGHRS and YFSETQ.

The chain combines TRBV29-1 with TRBJ2-1; D is possibly TRBD2 (6 bases). The CDR3 runs 14 residues. V gave up 4 bases and J gave up 4 bases, with 14 bases separating them. Per germline, CDR1 SQVTM and CDR2 ANQGSEA. The CDR3 loop reads CSVGAGMKYNEQFF. CDR3 nucleotide sequence: TGCAGCGTTGGGGCGGGAATGAAGTACAATGAGCAGTTCTTC.

The rearrangement links TRBV5-5 to TRBJ2-7; D is undetermined. The CDR3 runs to 14 residues. Germline V gene sequence: CDR1 SGHKS, CDR2 YYEKEE (reference sequence). V lost 5 bases and J 4 bases, leaving 16 bases between the germline ends. The CDR3: CASSPYDGKYEQYF. DNA of the CDR3: TGTGCCAGCAGTCCGTATGACGGTAAATACGAGCAGTACTTC.

The genes are TRBV7-9 and TRBJ2-3, with 10 positions matching TRBD2. Trimming at V came to 3 bases and at J to 6 bases, leaving 9 bases not matched to a gene. CDR1 is SEHNR, CDR2 FQNEAQ, per germline (reference sequence). The CDR3 runs to 16 residues. For the CDR3, the DNA is TGTGCCAGCAGCTTTCCTAGCGGGGGATTGGTGGATACGCAGTATTTT. Amino acids: CASSFPSGGLVDTQYF.

CDR3 bases: TGCGCCAGCAGCCAGGGACAGGGCCCGGGTATGAACACTGAAGCTTTCTTT. This sequence encodes CASSQGQGPGMNTEAFF. The chain recombines TRBV4-1 with TRBJ1-1; 9 nucleotides match TRBD1. Trimming cost V 3 bases and J 0 bases; bases outside gene matches: 8. The CDR3 contains 17 residues. The germline gives CDR1 MGHRA, CDR2 YSYEKL.

This rearrangement joins TRBV4-2 to TRBJ2-7; unclear D gene. Germline lookup yields CDR1 LGHNA and CDR2 YNFKEQ. The V end was cut by 2 bases, the J end by 4 bases, with 12 bases between. The CDR3 has 14 amino acids. The CDR3 DNA reads as TGTGCCAGCAGCCAAACAACGGTCAATTACGAGCAGTACTTC. Translated, it gives CASSQTTVNYEQYF.

The rearrangement joins TRBV5-4 to TRBJ2-2; a weak D match, TRBD1 (5 bases). Trimming removed 2 bases at V and 2 bases at J, with 10 bases between. The CDR3 has 15 amino acids. The germline V gene has CDR1 SGHNT and CDR2 YYREEE (reference sequence). The CDR3 sequence: CASSFPGINTGELFF. CDR3 DNA: TGTGCCAGCAGCTTTCCAGGGATAAACACCGGGGAGCTGTTTTTT.

The genes are TRBV5-4 and TRBJ2-1, with D maybe TRBD1 (6 bases). There are 13 residues in the CDR3. Germline V gene sequence: CDR1 SGHNT, CDR2 YYREEE (reference sequence). Trimming removed 5 bases at V and 8 bases at J, with 14 bases between. The CDR3 protein is CASRKQGSDEQFF. CDR3 nucleotide sequence: TGTGCCAGCAGGAAACAGGGTTCGGATGAGCAGTTCTTC.

This chain connects TRBV6-5 to TRBJ1-2; D ambiguous. The CDR3 covers 12 residues. Per the germline V gene, CDR1 is MNHEY and CDR2 is SVGAGI. Trimming removed 6 bases from V and 4 bases from J, with 9 bases in between. The DNA for the CDR3 is TGTGCCAGCAGAAATTCCGTCTATGGCTACACCTTC. It yields the protein CASRNSVYGYTF.